This T cell receptor beta chain was captured by sequencing in a study of blood T cell repertoires in COVID-19. Looking at the study overall: Sources were T cells, B-cell-depleted T cells, or PBMCs; the material itself was cDNA or gDNA.

J gave up 0 bases and V 0 bases, and 9 bases lay outside the gene matches. Per the germline V gene, CDR1 is LNHNV and CDR2 is YYDKDF (reference sequence). CDR3 length: 18 residues. TCRdb keeps only in-frame clones here, not all; method: immunoSEQ multiplex PCR. The sample has about 150,000 clones; around 87% are singletons. The receptor was isolated from a man aged 18 to 30 with COVID-19, enrolled during active disease. The specimen was peripheral blood. The rearrangement joins TRBV15 to TRBJ2-3, with 7 bases identical to TRBD1. CDR3 sequence reads: CATSRDIDRDYSTDTQYF. CDR3 coding DNA: TGTGCCACCAGCAGAGATATCGACAGGGATTATAGCACAGATACGCAGTATTTT.